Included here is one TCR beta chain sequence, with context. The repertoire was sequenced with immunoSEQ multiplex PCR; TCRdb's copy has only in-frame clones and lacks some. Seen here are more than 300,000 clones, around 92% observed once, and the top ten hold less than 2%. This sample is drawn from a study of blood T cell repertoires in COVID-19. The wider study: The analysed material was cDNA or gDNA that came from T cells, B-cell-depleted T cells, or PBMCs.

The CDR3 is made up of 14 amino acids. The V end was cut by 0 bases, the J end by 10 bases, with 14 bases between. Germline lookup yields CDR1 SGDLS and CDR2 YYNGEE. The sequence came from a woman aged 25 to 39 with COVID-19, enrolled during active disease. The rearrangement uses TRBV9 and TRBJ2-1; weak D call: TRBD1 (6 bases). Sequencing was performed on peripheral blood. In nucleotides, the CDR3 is TGTGCCAGCAGCGTAGCCCCGGGACACGTAGAGCAGTTCTTC. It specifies CASSVAPGHVEQFF.